Presented here are 17 T cell receptor beta chains from one specimen sequenced in a study of blood T cell repertoires in COVID-19. Some clones are missing from TCRdb's copy, which holds only in-frame ones; the method was immunoSEQ multiplex PCR. The sample includes fewer than 400,000 clones, roughly 90% of them seen just once. Sample: peripheral blood. All receptors derive from a woman aged 25 to 39 with COVID-19, enrolled during active disease.

This chain joins TRBV19 and TRBJ1-4, with TRBD1 matching 9 bases. CDR3 length equals 16 residues. Per the germline V gene, CDR1 is LNHDA and CDR2 is SQIVND (reference sequence). Trimming removed 7 bases from V and 10 bases from J; junction bases left unmatched: 16. The CDR3 protein is CASTPGGGTGYRKLFF. The DNA of the CDR3 is TGTGCCAGTACGCCCGGCGGCGGGACAGGGTATAGAAAACTGTTTTTT.

The CDR3 coding sequence is TGTGCCAGCAGTGAAAATTCCAGGGGTTACACCGGGGAGCTGTTTTTT. This codes for CASSENSRGYTGELFF. This chain joins TRBV25-1 and TRBJ2-2; D may be TRBD1 (6 bases). The CDR3 loop spans 16 amino acids. The germline CDR1 and CDR2 sequences are MGHDK and SYGVNS. Trimming removed 2 bases from V and 3 bases from J, with 13 bases in between.

The rearrangement joins TRBV5-6 to TRBJ2-5, with D possibly being TRBD2 (6 bases). The CDR3 sequence is 13 residues long. Trimming cost V 4 bases and J 5 bases, with 12 bases left between them. Germline V lookup: CDR1 SGHDT, CDR2 YYEEEE. In DNA, the CDR3 is TGTGCCAGCAGCGGCGGGACTCCGGAGACCCAGTACTTC. Translation gives CASSGGTPETQYF.

The chain uses TRBV19 and TRBJ1-4; possible D gene TRBD1, 6 bases. CDR1 is LNHDA and CDR2 is SQIVND in the germline V gene (reference sequence). V lost 7 bases and J lost 8, with 20 bases in between. The CDR3 sequence is 15 residues long. The CDR3 spells CASNPGGGRREKLFF. The CDR3, as DNA: TGTGCCAGTAATCCAGGTGGGGGCCGGCGGGAAAAACTGTTTTTT.

This sequence joins TRBV4-2 and TRBJ2-1; D is perhaps TRBD2 (5 bases). The CDR3 spans 14 residues. V was trimmed by 2 bases and J by 7 bases, leaving 12 bases between them. Germline V gene data show CDR1 as LGHNA and CDR2 as YNFKEQ. CDR3 bases: TGTGCCAGCAGCCAAAACTACCCGGGGAATGAGCAGTTCTTC. Residues: CASSQNYPGNEQFF.

The chain couples TRBV18 to TRBJ1-2; possibly TRBD1 for D (6 bases). The CDR3 spans 13 residues. V lost 1 base and J 8 bases, leaving 11 bases between the germline ends. The V gene's germline CDR1 is KGHSH and CDR2 LQKENI. The CDR3 coding sequence is TGTGCCAGCTCACCACGGGATGGGGGCGGCTACACCTTC. Protein: CASSPRDGGGYTF.

The chain uses TRBV27 and TRBJ2-5, with D perhaps matching TRBD2 (6 bases). The V end lost 5 bases, the J end lost 1 base, and 20 bases lay between the germline ends. The CDR3 length is 17 residues. Looked up from germline, CDR1 is MNHEY and CDR2 is SMNVEV (reference sequence). CDR3 region: CASSPLPDYYRQETQYF. The DNA of the CDR3 is TGTGCCAGCAGTCCTCTCCCGGACTATTATCGCCAAGAGACCCAGTACTTC.

The gene calls are TRBV4-2 and TRBJ1-1; D gene uncertain. The CDR3 length is 16 residues. Per the germline V gene, CDR1 is LGHNA and CDR2 is YNFKEQ. V was cut by 4 bases and J by 4 bases, with 19 bases left in between. The CDR3 reads CASSPLGRGKGTEAFF. As DNA, the CDR3 is TGTGCCAGCAGCCCACTGGGTCGAGGGAAAGGCACTGAAGCTTTCTTT.

The chain is built from TRBV24-1 and TRBJ1-5; TRBD1 aligns across 8 bases. The CDR3 has 14 residues. Germline lookup yields CDR1 KGHDR and CDR2 SFDVKD. V was pared by 4 bases and J by 9 bases, with 7 bases of the junction left unmatched. In DNA form, the CDR3 reads TGTGCCACCAGTGAATCGGACAGGGCAGGGCCCCAGCATTTT. It yields the protein CATSESDRAGPQHF.

The genes are TRBV15 and TRBJ1-6, with D perhaps TRBD1 (5 bases). The CDR3 loop spans 13 amino acids. Germline V CDR1 and CDR2: LNHNV, YYDKDF (reference sequence). V lost 0 bases and J 13 bases, leaving 10 bases between the germline ends. The CDR3 DNA is TGTGCCACCAGCAGAGAGCGGGGCTCCCCCCTCCACTTT. This codes for CATSRERGSPLHF.

The gene calls are TRBV7-2 and TRBJ2-7; 14 bases are a match to TRBD2. CDR1 and CDR2 (germline): SGHTA, FQGNSA. This CDR3 spans 19 amino acids. J lost 2 bases, V lost 2 bases, and 11 bases had no gene match. CDR3 loop: CASSLRRGLAGGPTYEQYF. CDR3 DNA sequence: TGTGCCAGCAGCTTACGGCGCGGACTAGCGGGGGGACCCACCTACGAGCAGTACTTC.

The chain uses TRBV11-2 and TRBJ1-2; weak D call: TRBD1 (6 bases). Germline values: CDR1 SGHAT, CDR2 FQNNGV. The CDR3 runs 12 residues. The germline V and J ends were trimmed by 3 bases and 6 bases, with 8 bases remaining between them. The chain's CDR3 is CASSLYRDGYTF. The CDR3 coding sequence is TGTGCCAGCAGCTTGTACAGGGATGGCTACACCTTC.

The chain joins TRBV7-8 to TRBJ2-1; D not resolved. CDR1 is SGHVS, CDR2 FQNEAQ, per germline. The CDR3 extends over 16 amino acids. V lost 4 bases to trimming and J lost 0 bases, with 13 bases between them. In DNA form, the CDR3 reads TGTGCCAGCAGCTCGACTCGTGGCAGCTCCTACAATGAGCAGTTCTTC. Translating it yields CASSSTRGSSYNEQFF. Using reference TRBV7-8 and TRBJ2-1 for the parts outside the CDR3, the full variable domain is GAGVSQSPRYKVAKRGQDVALRCDPISGHVSLFWYQQALGQGPEFLTYFQNEAQLDKSGLPSDRFFAERPEGSVSTLKIQRTQQEDSAVYLCASSSTRGSSYNEQFFGPGTRLTVL.

This clone appeared once. The J gene is TRBJ2-1, the V gene TRBV20-1; 10 nucleotides agree with TRBD2. The CDR3 spans 13 residues. Looked up from germline, CDR1 is DFQATT and CDR2 is SNEGSKA (reference sequence). V shed 3 bases, J shed 9 bases, and the junction held 5 bases outside the gene matches. CDR3 sequence (DNA): TGCAGTGCTAGTATAGCGGGGGGCGGTGAGCAGTTCTTC. Translation: CSASIAGGGEQFF.

The CDR3 region has the DNA TGTGCCAGCAGCCCCGGGGGACAGTACTACAATGAGCAGTTCTTC. It translates to CASSPGGQYYNEQFF. J is TRBJ2-1 and V is TRBV7-2; tentatively, D is TRBD1 (7 bases). V shed 5 bases and J shed 3 bases, with 14 bases lying between them. In germline, CDR1 is SGHTA, CDR2 FQGNSA. This CDR3 spans 15 amino acids.

This chain links TRBV11-1 with TRBJ2-7; D is ambiguous. The CDR3 sequence is 13 residues long. Germline CDR1 reads SGHAT; CDR2 reads FQDESV (reference sequence). Trimming cost V 5 bases and J 3 bases, with 11 bases left between them. This CDR3 is CASSPNGFYEQYF. As DNA, the CDR3 is TGTGCCAGCAGCCCTAACGGTTTCTACGAGCAGTACTTC. The variable domain in full, completed from reference TRBV11-1 and TRBJ2-7, reads EAEVAQSPRYKITEKSQAVAFWCDPISGHATLYWYRQILGQGPELLVQFQDESVVDDSQLPKDRFSAERLKGVDSTLKIQPAELGDSAMYLCASSPNGFYEQYFGPGTRLTVT.

The genes are TRBV29-1 and TRBJ1-1; D gene uncertain. The germline CDR1 and CDR2 sequences are SQVTM and ANQGSEA. V lost 6 bases and J 6 bases, leaving 29 bases between the germline ends. The CDR3 is 17 residues long. CDR3 bases: TGCAGCGTCAAATACCTCGAAACTAGCCTAGGGCGGGCTGAAGCTTTCTTT. Residues: CSVKYLETSLGRAEAFF.